The rows below give T cell receptor beta chains drawn from one sample of a study of control samples from healthy donors and cancer patients. Libraries were prepared by immunoSEQ multiplex PCR; TCRdb keeps only in-frame clonotypes and omits some of them. The sample includes approximately 71,000 clones, under 90% of them seen just once. The sequenced sample consisted of PBMCs. Receptor source: a man between 60 and 75 years old with lung cancer. The CDR3 runs from the conserved cysteine through the conserved F or W. D genes are given only for firm matches. Only part of the rows carry a size: once, few, many, or a class if the clone is expanded.

D gene	clone size	V gene	J gene	CDR3 DNA	CDR3 protein
-	-	TRBV18	TRBJ2-1	TGTGCCAGCTCACCACAGGGCAATGAGCAGTTCTTC	CASSPQGNEQFF
TRBD1	-	TRBV2	TRBJ1-1	TGTGCCAGCAGTGAAGAGACAGGGGCCACTGAAGCTTTCTTT	CASSEETGATEAFF
TRBD2	-	TRBV5-4	TRBJ2-5	TGTGCCAGCAGCTTGGGCGGGGGGGCCCACCAAGAGACCCAGTACTTC	CASSLGGGAHQETQYF
-	-	TRBV20-1	TRBJ1-6	TGCAGTGAGGGTCGGTCACCCCTCCACTTT	CSEGRSPLHF
-	-	TRBV11-2	TRBJ2-7	TGTGCCAGCAGCATGACCCAAGGGGGGAGACAGGCCTCCTACGAGCAGTACTTC	CASSMTQGGRQASYEQYF
-	-	TRBV4-1	TRBJ2-3	TGCGCCAGCAGCCAATCAGGGCCAGGGGGCACAGATACGCAGTATTTT	CASSQSGPGGTDTQYF
-	-	TRBV27	TRBJ1-4	TGTGCCAGCAGCAATCAGGGATCCGGGGATGAAAAACTGTTTTTT	CASSNQGSGDEKLFF
-	-	TRBV5-1	TRBJ2-3	TGCGCCAGCAGCTTCTGGGGAGGGGGGACAGATACGCAGTATTTT	CASSFWGGGTDTQYF
-	-	TRBV6-1	TRBJ1-2	TGTGCCAGCAGTGAATCGGTCCAGGGAGAACGCTACACCTTC	CASSESVQGERYTF
TRBD1	once	TRBV24-1	TRBJ2-2	TGTGCCACCAGTGCCCCAGGGGGCAAGAACACCGGGGAGCTGTTTTTT	CATSAPGGKNTGELFF
-	-	TRBV5-1	TRBJ2-1	TGCGCCAGCAGCTTGCAAGGGGCGGGTGGGCTTAATGAGCAGTTCTTC	CASSLQGAGGLNEQFF
-	-	TRBV6-1	TRBJ2-2	TGTGCCAGCAGTGAAAACTGGGGTGGGGAGCTGTTTTTT	CASSENWGGELFF
-	-	TRBV12-3/TRBV12-4	TRBJ2-7	TGTGCCAGCAGACTTTACGAATTCGAGCAGTACTTC	CASRLYEFEQYF
TRBD1	-	TRBV5-1	TRBJ1-5	TGCGCCAGCAGCCCGACAGGGGAAAGCATGAAACCCCAGCATTTT	CASSPTGESMKPQHF
-	few	TRBV5-1	TRBJ1-6	TGCGCCAGCAGCTTGGATGGGGGTCTAAACTCACCCCTCCACTTT	CASSLDGGLNSPLHF
TRBD1	once	TRBV18	TRBJ1-5	TGTGCCAGCTCACCATCACTGACAGGGGGAGACAATCAGCCCCAGCATTTT	CASSPSLTGGDNQPQHF
TRBD2	-	TRBV10-1	TRBJ2-7	TGCGCCAGCAGTGAGTCCTCGGGGGGGGCCTACGAGCAGTACTTC	CASSESSGGAYEQYF
-	-	TRBV6-5	TRBJ1-1	TGTGCCAGCAGAGACAGTTTGAACACTGAAGCTTTCTTT	CASRDSLNTEAFF
-	-	TRBV12-5	TRBJ1-5	TGTGCTAGTGGTTTACGGCCAGGCAATCAGCCCCAGCATTTT	CASGLRPGNQPQHF
-	-	TRBV12-3/TRBV12-4	TRBJ2-7	TGTGCCAGCACCCCCGAGGCTCGCCGCGAGCAGTACTTC	CASTPEARREQYF
-	-	TRBV3-1/TRBV3-2	TRBJ2-7	TGTGCCAGCAGCCAAGGGGGGCGCGGGTCCTACGAGCAGTACTTC	CASSQGGRGSYEQYF
-	-	TRBV9	TRBJ2-5	TGTGCCAGCAGCGTAGATACAGGGTTCGGGGAGGAGACCCAGTACTTC	CASSVDTGFGEETQYF
-	-	TRBV5-1	TRBJ1-2	TGCGCCAGCAGCTTCCAGGGGTCCGATGGCTACACCTTC	CASSFQGSDGYTF
-	once	TRBV5-1	TRBJ1-1	TGCGCCAGCAGCGGACGAGGGACGAACACTGAAGCTTTCTTT	CASSGRGTNTEAFF
-	once	TRBV29-1	TRBJ1-2	TGCAGCGTTGTGGGGGCCGGGGTCGGCTATGGCTACACCTTC	CSVVGAGVGYGYTF
-	-	TRBV27	TRBJ2-7	TGTGCCAGCAGTTCCGCCGGAGGGGCCAGCTTCTTCTACGAGCAGTACTTC	CASSSAGGASFFYEQYF
-	-	TRBV12-5	TRBJ1-5	TGTGCTAGTGGTGGAATTTTGGACGGACAAGCCAGTAGCAATCAGCCCCAGCATTTT	CASGGILDGQASSNQPQHF
-	-	TRBV30	TRBJ2-3	TGTGCCTGGAGTGTAGGAAATGTGGCGCAGTATTTT	CAWSVGNVAQYF
-	-	TRBV3-1/TRBV3-2	TRBJ2-7	TGTGCCAGCAGCCAAGTATTCGGCTACGAGCAGTACTTC	CASSQVFGYEQYF
-	-	TRBV24-1	TRBJ1-2	TGTGCCACCAGTGACTCCGGGACTCCCCTTCAGGGCTACACCTTC	CATSDSGTPLQGYTF
TRBD1	once	TRBV5-6	TRBJ1-1	TGTGCCAGCAGCTCGCTTGGACAGGGGGGATTGGGGACTGAAGCTTTCTTT	CASSSLGQGGLGTEAFF
-	-	TRBV7-9	TRBJ1-1	TGTGCCAGCAGCCCCTGGGGAGGGGAAGGAGGCACTGAAGCTTTCTTT	CASSPWGGEGGTEAFF
TRBD2	-	TRBV11-3	TRBJ2-1	TGTGCCAGCAGCCCGGGGGGGGAGCTGGATGAGCAGTTCTTC	CASSPGGELDEQFF
TRBD1	-	TRBV5-1	TRBJ1-2	TGCGCCAGCAGAACCGGGACAGACCTTAACTATGGCTACACCTTC	CASRTGTDLNYGYTF
-	-	TRBV15	TRBJ1-2	TGTGCCACCAGCAGAGATAGACCGGAGGGAGCCGGGAACTATGGCTACACCTTC	CATSRDRPEGAGNYGYTF
TRBD1	-	TRBV5-1	TRBJ1-1	TGCGCCAGCAGCTTGCGGGACAGTTGGGGCGCTGAAGCTTTCTTT	CASSLRDSWGAEAFF
-	-	TRBV7-2	TRBJ2-2	TGTGCCAGCAGCTTGGTGGGGTTGGGGGGCACCGGGGAGCTGTTTTTT	CASSLVGLGGTGELFF
-	few	TRBV25-1	TRBJ1-5	TGTGCCAGCAGTGAAATTGGTAGCAATCAGCCCCAGCATTTT	CASSEIGSNQPQHF
-	-	TRBV18	TRBJ2-4	TGTGCCAGCTCACCCTCCGTGGACCTAAACATTCAGTACTTC	CASSPSVDLNIQYF
-	-	TRBV12-3/TRBV12-4	TRBJ1-4	TGTGCCAGCAGGATGGACAGTTATGAAAAACTGTTTTTT	CASRMDSYEKLFF
-	-	TRBV6-6	TRBJ2-2	TGTGCCAGCAGTTATGGCGTTTTAATGGCCGGGGAGCTGTTTTTT	CASSYGVLMAGELFF
TRBD1	-	TRBV2	TRBJ1-2	TGTGCCAGCAGTCAAATTCAGGGGGCAGGCTATGGCTACACCTTC	CASSQIQGAGYGYTF
-	-	TRBV2	TRBJ1-5	TGTGCCAGCGAGGCAGATAGCAATCAGCCCCAGCATTTT	CASEADSNQPQHF
TRBD2	few	TRBV7-9	TRBJ2-1	TGTGCCAGCAGCCCGGGACTAGTTCGCTACAATGAGCAGTTCTTC	CASSPGLVRYNEQFF
-	-	TRBV12-3/TRBV12-4	TRBJ2-3	TGTGCCAGCAGCTTCCAGGGGGATACGCAGTATTTT	CASSFQGDTQYF
-	-	TRBV10-3	TRBJ1-3	TGTGCCATAAGAAAAGGGACTGGAAACACCATATATTTT	CAIRKGTGNTIYF
TRBD1	-	TRBV30	TRBJ1-1	TGTGCCCGGGAGGGTCGACAGGGAACTTTCTTT	CAREGRQGTFF
-	-	TRBV18	TRBJ2-7	TGTGCCAGCTCGGGCAGGTCCTACGAGCAGTACTTC	CASSGRSYEQYF
-	once	TRBV5-1	TRBJ2-6	TGCGCCAGCAAGACAGGTATTTACCCTTCTGGGGCCAACGTCCTGACTTTC	CASKTGIYPSGANVLTF
TRBD1	-	TRBV7-8	TRBJ1-2	TGTGCCAGCAGCTTAGTAATAGGGGGCGAGGCCCCTAACTATGGCTACACCTTC	CASSLVIGGEAPNYGYTF
-	once	TRBV7-2	TRBJ2-5	TGTGCCAGCACCGCTCAACCCAATCTTCCGAAACAAGAGACCCAGTACTTC	CASTAQPNLPKQETQYF
-	-	TRBV3-1/TRBV3-2	TRBJ2-7	TGTGCCAGCAGCCCATCTTCGAACGAGCAGTACTTC	CASSPSSNEQYF
-	-	TRBV5-1	TRBJ2-2	TGCGCCAGCTACGCAGGGGCCGGTCCCGGGGAGCTGTTTTTT	CASYAGAGPGELFF